The 13 T cell receptor beta chains reported below all come from one sample, sequenced in a study of spatial heterogeneity in lung cancer. In TCRdb, the 5' RACE reads were re-called with MiXCR into one record per CDR3 protein. Of approximately 15,000 distinct CDR3 sequences in the sample, roughly 5.7% were seen once. The time point here: sample taken at primary tumor resection. Antigens of these TCRs are unknown. Study findings and constraints: How many expanded intratumoral alpha and beta TCRs were present tracked the tumor mutation count, which was a count of nonsynonymous mutations.

The sample here was lung tumor tissue, taken at surgery. These receptors originate from a male donor with early-stage non-small cell lung cancer.

The sample holds many counts of this clonotype. V is TRBV29-1 and J is TRBJ2-7; 10 nucleotides line up with TRBD1. Germline CDR1 is SQVTM and CDR2 is ANQGSEA. Unmatched junction bases numbered 3, after V lost 1 base and J lost 3 bases. This CDR3 comprises 14 residues. CDR3 DNA: TGCAGCGTTGAAGGCGACAGGGGGCACTACGAGCAGTACTTC. This translates into CSVEGDRGHYEQYF.

This clonotype was recorded many times. The chain combines TRBV5-1 with TRBJ2-3; 7 bases are shared with TRBD1. The CDR3 length is 14 residues. Germline assignment: CDR1 SGHRS and CDR2 YFSETQ. Trimming at V came to 0 bases and at J to 3 bases, leaving 1 base not matched to a gene. CDR3 nucleotides: TGCGCCAGCAGCTTGGACAGGGGAACAGATACGCAGTATTTT. It is translated as CASSLDRGTDTQYF.

The CDR3 region is CASSLAEAYEQYF. The CDR3 region has the DNA TGTGCCAGCAGCTTAGCCGAAGCCTACGAGCAGTACTTC. This chain joins TRBV7-9 and TRBJ2-7; D uncertain. The V end lost 0 bases, the J end lost 2 bases, and 5 bases lay between the germline ends. The CDR3 is 13 amino acids. Germline CDR1 is SEHNR and CDR2 is FQNEAQ (reference sequence).

This clonotype was detected ten times or more. The chain couples TRBV9 to TRBJ2-5; TRBD2 might be the D (5 bases). The CDR3 loop spans 14 amino acids. Germline values: CDR1 SGDLS, CDR2 YYNGEE. V was pared by 0 bases and J by 5 bases, with 11 bases between. The CDR3 here is CASSVGERRETQYF. The CDR3 bases are TGTGCCAGCAGCGTAGGGGAGCGACGGGAGACCCAGTACTTC.

This clonotype was seen many times. The J gene is TRBJ2-7, the V gene TRBV10-2; tentative D call: TRBD1 (6 bases). The germline V gene has CDR1 WSHSY and CDR2 SAAADI. V lost 8 bases to trimming and J lost 3 bases, with 14 bases between them. This CDR3 comprises 13 residues. This chain's CDR3 is CASGRDTDYEQYF. For the CDR3, the DNA is TGCGCCAGCGGACGGGACACTGACTACGAGCAGTACTTC.

This clonotype was seen many times. V and J are TRBV11-2 and TRBJ2-3; weak D call: TRBD1 (6 bases). Germline V gives CDR1 SGHAT, CDR2 FQNNGV. This CDR3 has 12 residues. V gave up 5 bases and J gave up 8 bases, with 11 bases separating them. CDR3 sequence reads: CASSKGGSTQYF. The CDR3, as DNA: TGTGCCAGCAGCAAAGGGGGTTCTACGCAGTATTTT. The full variable domain, with the rest looked up from reference TRBV11-2 and TRBJ2-3, is EAGVAQSPRYKIIEKRQSVAFWCNPISGHATLYWYQQILGQGPKLLIQFQNNGVVDDSQLPKDRFSAERLKGVDSTLKIQPAKLEDSAVYLCASSKGGSTQYFGPGTRLTVL.

This clonotype was counted ten times or more. V and J are TRBV7-3 and TRBJ2-3, with TRBD2 matching 12 bases. Looked up from germline, CDR1 is SGHTA and CDR2 is FQGTGA. The CDR3 has 15 residues. V gave up 5 bases and J gave up 4 bases; unmatched junction bases: 4. Here the CDR3 DNA reads TGTGCCAGCAGCAGACTAGCGGGGGTTGCAGATACGCAGTATTTT. Residues: CASSRLAGVADTQYF.

This clonotype has at least ten counts. The chain uses TRBV7-2 and TRBJ1-1; TRBD1 matches at 7 bases. Germline values: CDR1 SGHTA, CDR2 FQGNSA. Losses at the gene ends were 6 bases for V and 4 bases for J; bases not matched to a gene: 8. CDR3 length: 14 residues. The CDR3 loop is CASRDRTGATEAFF. The CDR3 DNA follows: TGTGCCAGCAGGGACCGGACAGGAGCCACTGAAGCTTTCTTT.

This clonotype came up many times. This chain uses TRBV7-9 with TRBJ2-3, with 7 bases matching TRBD1. The CDR3 runs to 14 residues. V shed 2 bases and J 3 bases; nucleotides not matched to a gene: 2. Looked up from germline, CDR1 is SEHNR and CDR2 is FQNEAQ (reference sequence). In nucleotides, the CDR3 is TGTGCCAGCAGCTTACAGACAGGGACAGATACGCAGTATTTT. This codes for CASSLQTGTDTQYF.

This clonotype was seen a few times. V and J are TRBV19 and TRBJ2-3; D is perhaps TRBD2 (5 bases). V lost 3 bases, J lost 0 bases, and 7 bases lay in between. The CDR3 loop spans 14 amino acids. Germline V gives CDR1 LNHDA, CDR2 SQIVND (reference sequence). The CDR3 sequence is CASSMPGSTDTQYF. The CDR3 DNA reads as TGTGCCAGTAGTATGCCGGGGAGCACAGATACGCAGTATTTT. The complete variable domain, with remaining parts taken from reference TRBV19 and TRBJ2-3, reads DGGITQSPKYLFRKEGQNVTLSCEQNLNHDAMYWYRQDPGQGLRLIYYSQIVNDFQKGDIAEGYSVSREKKESFPLTVTSAQKNPTAFYLCASSMPGSTDTQYFGPGTRLTVL.

There are many counts of this clonotype. The V and J genes are TRBV10-3 and TRBJ2-1; tentative D call: TRBD1 (6 bases). The CDR3 consists of 11 residues. The V end was cut by 2 bases, the J end by 12 bases, with 8 bases between. CDR1 is ENHRY and CDR2 is SYGVKD in the germline V gene. DNA of the CDR3: TGTGCCATCAGTGAGGGCAGGGGGCAGTTCTTC. Amino acids: CAISEGRGQFF.

This clonotype was observed at least ten times. The chain is built from TRBV5-1 and TRBJ2-2, with a tentative D call TRBD2 (6 bases). Germline V gene lookup returns CDR1 SGHRS and CDR2 YFSETQ. This CDR3 region has 15 residues. With 3 bases removed from V and 5 bases from J, the gap between germline ends came to 14 bases. The CDR3 nucleotides are TGCGCCAGCAGCTCTTCGACTAGGTCAACCGGGGAGCTGTTTTTT. Protein product: CASSSSTRSTGELFF.

This clonotype was found many times. The genes are TRBV12-3 or TRBV12-4 and TRBJ2-1, with TRBD1 matching over 7 bases. J gave up 0 bases and V 5 bases, and 1 base lay outside the gene matches. The CDR3 covers 14 residues. In DNA form, the CDR3 reads TGTGCCAGCAGTGGGACAGTCTCCTACAATGAGCAGTTCTTC. Its translation: CASSGTVSYNEQFF.